These 27 T cell receptor beta chains were sequenced from one sample in a study of cytomegalovirus exposure and HLA in healthy donors. The PCR had 60 Vbeta and 13 Jbeta primers. Profiled with immunoSEQ multiplex PCR; TCRdb holds only in-frame clones, not every one. The profile covers fewer than 200,000 clones, with around four fifths appearing a single time and around 11% taken by the ten largest. Material: PBMCs. The receptor source for this set is a man aged 50-59 years in good health and CMV-seropositive.

The rearrangement uses TRBV27 and TRBJ1-3; D ambiguous. In germline, CDR1 is MNHEY, CDR2 SMNVEV (reference sequence). The CDR3 is 13 residues long. V was pared by 5 bases and J by 2 bases, with 7 bases between. The CDR3 bases are TGTGCCAGCAGTCGAACAGCTGGAAACACCATATATTTT. Residues: CASSRTAGNTIYF.

This clone was counted a few times. The CDR3 sequence is CATSSSGAYNEQFF. CDR3 nucleotide sequence: TGTGCCACCAGCAGCTCCGGGGCCTACAATGAGCAGTTCTTC. The rearrangement uses TRBV15 and TRBJ2-1, with D perhaps TRBD2 (5 bases). Trimming removed 3 bases at V and 2 bases at J, with 8 bases between. CDR3 length: 14 residues. The germline CDR1 and CDR2 sequences are LNHNV and YYDKDF (reference sequence).

V gene TRBV28 combines with J gene TRBJ1-6; D may be TRBD1 (6 bases). The germline V gene encodes CDR1 MDHEN and CDR2 SYDVKM. This CDR3 is 15 amino acids long. Trimming shortened V by 1 base and J by 7 bases, and 11 bases separated the two germline ends. The CDR3 protein is CASSLSGRGNSPLHF. CDR3 DNA sequence: TGTGCCAGCAGTTTATCGGGCAGGGGCAATTCACCCCTCCACTTT.

V gene TRBV4-1 combines with J gene TRBJ2-2, with D possibly being TRBD2 (7 bases). V was shortened by 4 bases and J by 3 bases, with 21 bases between the two germline ends. This CDR3 contains 18 residues. Germline V gives CDR1 MGHRA, CDR2 YSYEKL. CDR3 sequence (DNA): TGCGCCAGCAGCCCAACTAGTCCCGGGGGGCGTTACACCGGGGAGCTGTTTTTT. Protein: CASSPTSPGGRYTGELFF.

The chain uses TRBV9 and TRBJ2-3, with D perhaps matching TRBD1 (6 bases). V was shortened by 0 bases and J by 5 bases, with 10 bases between the two germline ends. The CDR3 has 14 amino acids. From germline, CDR1 is SGDLS and CDR2 YYNGEE. In DNA form, the CDR3 reads TGTGCCAGCAGCGTAGCGACAGGTATAGATACGCAGTATTTT. As protein: CASSVATGIDTQYF.

This clone has a single count. The rearrangement uses TRBV28 and TRBJ2-7, with TRBD1 identical over 7 bases. V trimming: 6 bases; J trimming: 2 bases; junction bases outside the gene matches: 7. CDR3 length equals 14 residues. The germline CDR1 and CDR2 sequences are MDHEN and SYDVKM. For the CDR3, the DNA is TGTGCCAGCAGGAAGACAGGGAACCCCTACGAGCAGTACTTC. Amino acid sequence: CASRKTGNPYEQYF.

This clone was counted between two and nine times. This chain connects TRBV28 to TRBJ2-7, with a weak D call TRBD1 (5 bases). The CDR3 runs 13 residues. Germline CDR1 and CDR2: MDHEN and SYDVKM. V gave up 6 bases and J gave up 2 bases, with 11 bases separating them. CDR3 bases: TGTGCCAGCAGACGACAGACTGCCTACGAGCAGTACTTC. Residues: CASRRQTAYEQYF.

The genes are TRBV1 and TRBJ2-7; the table's D call of TRBD2 was not tested on the DNA. TRBV1 is a pseudogene. The CDR3 runs to 14 residues. The CDR3 DNA sequence: TGCACCAGCAGCCAAGAATTACTAATGGAGGAGCAGTACTTC. Its translation is CTSSQELLMEEQYF.

As DNA, the CDR3 is TGCGCCAGCAGCCCTACTAGCGCCAGCGGGGAGACCCAGTACTTC. Translating it yields CASSPTSASGETQYF. V is TRBV4-1 and J is TRBJ2-5; TRBD2 agrees at 7 bases. The CDR3 loop spans 15 amino acids. Germline lookup yields CDR1 MGHRA and CDR2 YSYEKL. With V trimmed by 4 bases and J by 5 bases, 10 bases remained unmatched.

This clone was observed once. An end of the junction differs from the germline gene, which may be a read error. The gene calls are TRBV28 and TRBJ2-7; a weak D match, TRBD1 (5 bases). The CDR3 is made up of 14 amino acids. Looked up from germline, CDR1 is MDHEN and CDR2 is SYDVKM. CDR3 sequence (DNA): TGTACCAGCAGTTTAGTCCAGGGATTAGTAGAGCAGTACTTC. This codes for CTSSLVQGLVEQYF.

This chain joins TRBV25-1 and TRBJ2-7; TRBD1 aligns across 7 bases. The CDR3 contains 13 residues. Per germline, CDR1 MGHDK and CDR2 SYGVNS. The V and J ends lost 6 bases and 1 base, in that order; junction bases with no gene match: 3. CDR3 region: CASRGQESYEQYF. DNA for the CDR3: TGTGCCAGCAGAGGACAGGAATCCTACGAGCAGTACTTC.

The rearrangement uses TRBV5-7 and TRBJ2-2, with D perhaps matching TRBD1 (6 bases). TRBV5-7 belongs to the ORF category, with a function that is uncertain. V gave up 2 bases and J gave up 3 bases, with 14 bases separating them. CDR3 length: 16 amino acids. In DNA, the CDR3 is TGTGCCAGCAGCTTAGGTGGCAGGGGTTACACCGGGGAGCTGTTTTTT. Translation gives CASSLGGRGYTGELFF.

This clone was seen once. This chain connects TRBV6-1 to TRBJ2-2; the D gene is possibly TRBD2 (6 bases). Per germline, CDR1 MNHNS and CDR2 SASEGT. CDR3 length equals 13 residues. The CDR3 DNA sequence: TGTGCAGGTGGCCGGAGGGACACCGGGGAGCTGTTTTTT. Translation gives CAGGRRDTGELFF.

The chain joins TRBV27 to TRBJ2-1; D not certain. V gave up 6 bases and J gave up 2 bases, with 8 bases separating them. Germline V gene data show CDR1 as MNHEY and CDR2 as SMNVEV (reference sequence). This CDR3 is built from 13 residues. CDR3 nucleotides: TGTGCCAGCAGGGGTGACACCTACAATGAGCAGTTCTTC. It encodes CASRGDTYNEQFF.

This clone appeared once. The V gene is TRBV19, the J gene TRBJ2-7; tentatively, D is TRBD1 (6 bases). V was shortened by 3 bases and J by 3 bases, with 9 bases between the two germline ends. The CDR3 is 13 residues long. Germline V gene data show CDR1 as LNHDA and CDR2 as SQIVND (reference sequence). CDR3 sequence: CASSMGRGYEQYF. The CDR3 bases are TGTGCCAGTAGTATGGGCAGGGGCTACGAGCAGTACTTC.

The chain is built from TRBV15 and TRBJ2-1; no clear D gene. This CDR3 has 16 amino acids. Germline CDR1 LNHNV, CDR2 YYDKDF (reference sequence). With 0 bases removed from V and 0 bases from J, the gap between germline ends came to 9 bases. The CDR3 reads CATSRDRWSSYNEQFF. CDR3 bases: TGTGCCACCAGCAGAGATAGGTGGAGCTCCTACAATGAGCAGTTCTTC.

Remarks on this clone: This same CDR3 is encoded by further DNA sequences in the sample. The chain employs TRBV11-3 and TRBJ2-7; 10 bases are a match to TRBD1. J gave up 3 bases and V 1 base, and 3 bases lay outside the gene matches. Per germline, CDR1 SGHNT and CDR2 YENEEA. This CDR3 has 15 amino acids. CDR3 coding DNA: TGTGCCAGCAGCTTAGGCGGGACAGGGGACTACGAGCAGTACTTC. It specifies CASSLGGTGDYEQYF.

This clone was observed a few times. J is TRBJ2-3 and V is TRBV6-5; no clear D. The CDR3 spans 14 residues. The V gene lost 6 bases and the J gene lost 3 bases, with 13 bases spanning the gap. Germline-derived CDR1 and CDR2 are MNHEY and SVGAGI. CDR3 nucleotide sequence: TGTGCCAGCAGCTCGCACCCGGGTACAGATACGCAGTATTTT. Translation gives CASSSHPGTDTQYF.

The V and J genes are TRBV2 and TRBJ2-1; 14 nucleotides match TRBD2. CDR1 SNHLY and CDR2 FYNNEI come from the germline V gene. After removal of 4 bases from V and 10 bases from J, the junction contained 9 bases not matched to a gene. The CDR3 totals 16 residues. CDR3 protein: CASSAERLAGGWEQFF. In nucleotides, the CDR3 is TGTGCCAGCAGTGCCGAAAGACTAGCGGGAGGGTGGGAGCAGTTCTTC.

V and J are TRBV6-5 and TRBJ2-3; D gene ambiguous. Between the trimmed V and J ends, which lost 0 bases and 1 base, there was a span of 11 bases. The CDR3 covers 16 residues. Germline CDR1 MNHEY, CDR2 SVGAGI. The CDR3 reads CASSYSVQRGTDTQYF. The CDR3 bases are TGTGCCAGCAGTTACTCGGTCCAGCGTGGCACAGATACGCAGTATTTT.

The gene calls are TRBV7-8 and TRBJ1-6; tentatively, D is TRBD1 (5 bases). V gave up 1 base and J gave up 6 bases, with 13 bases separating them. CDR1 is SGHVS and CDR2 is FQNEAQ in the germline V gene. CDR3 length equals 16 residues. The CDR3 nucleotides read TGTGCCAGCAGCTTAGAAGGGGCTGTTGGTAATTCACCCCTCCACTTT. This gives the protein CASSLEGAVGNSPLHF.

This rearrangement joins TRBV15 to TRBJ2-5, with TRBD2 as a possible D gene (5 bases). This CDR3 is 15 amino acids long. V was cut by 0 bases and J by 5 bases, with 13 bases left in between. In germline, CDR1 is LNHNV, CDR2 YYDKDF (reference sequence). The CDR3 nucleotides read TGTGCCACCAGCAGAGATAAGAGGGAATGGGAGACCCAGTACTTC. Translating gives CATSRDKREWETQYF.

This chain uses TRBV28 with TRBJ1-2; D gene ambiguous. Germline assignment: CDR1 MDHEN and CDR2 SYDVKM. There are 13 residues in the CDR3. V lost 4 bases, J lost 7 bases, and 13 bases lay in between. The CDR3 protein is CASSSARRGGYTF. DNA for the CDR3: TGTGCCAGCAGTTCGGCGAGGCGGGGTGGCTACACCTTC.

With regard to this clone: Other DNA sequences of this sample code for an identical CDR3. The chain links TRBV6-6 to TRBJ1-1; 8 nucleotides match TRBD1. The junction had 7 bases not matched to a gene; V was cut back by 6 bases and J by 1 base. This CDR3 is 15 amino acids long. The germline CDR1 and CDR2 sequences are MNHNY and SVGAGI (reference sequence). In DNA, the CDR3 is TGTGCCAGCAGGTCCACCGGGACAGGGAACACTGAAGCTTTCTTT. This translates into CASRSTGTGNTEAFF.

To note about this clone: This CDR3 is also generated by other DNA sequences in the sample. The chain recombines TRBV19 with TRBJ1-2, with D perhaps TRBD1 (5 bases). V was clipped by 5 bases and J by 6 bases, with 16 bases between them. Germline CDR1 is LNHDA and CDR2 is SQIVND (reference sequence). This CDR3 has 14 residues. As DNA, the CDR3 is TGTGCCAGTAGTCCGCGGAGGGGTCTTAATGGCTACACCTTC. Translated: CASSPRRGLNGYTF.

The J gene is TRBJ2-3, the V gene TRBV18; TRBD2 matches at 9 bases. Germline values: CDR1 KGHSH, CDR2 LQKENI. V gave up 3 bases and J gave up 0 bases; unmatched junction bases: 7. This CDR3 has 17 amino acids. The CDR3 bases are TGTGCCAGCTCACCCTTTGCGAGCGGGGGGAGCACAGATACGCAGTATTTT. Its protein is CASSPFASGGSTDTQYF.

The CDR3 sequence is CASSQDSTYEQYF. As DNA, the CDR3 is TGTGCCAGCAGTCAGGACAGTACCTACGAGCAGTACTTC. This rearrangement joins TRBV6-5 to TRBJ2-7, with D perhaps matching TRBD1 (6 bases). V dropped 5 bases and J dropped 2 bases, with 10 bases sitting between them. Germline-derived CDR1 and CDR2 are MNHEY and SVGAGI. There are 13 residues in the CDR3.